Presented here are 9 T cell receptor beta chains from one specimen sequenced in a study of T-cell reconstitution after alpha-beta-depleted transplantation in children. Unique molecular identifiers were used in preparing the TCRbeta library. From the PCR reads, TCRdb called clonotypes with MiXCR, one entry per CDR3 protein. Among around 440,000 distinct CDR3 sequences, 10% were seen once, and the ten largest hold about 2%. Sequencing used PBMCs, obtained before TCRalphabeta/CD19-depleted stem cell transplant. The receptors here all came from a child aged 2 to 10 with inherited bone marrow failure, due to receive a stem cell transplant.

The chain is built from TRBV28 and TRBJ2-3; 8 bases fit TRBD1. Germline V gives CDR1 MDHEN, CDR2 SYDVKM. This CDR3 has 17 amino acids. V gave up 6 bases and J gave up 1 base; unmatched junction bases: 12. The CDR3 DNA is TGTGCCAGCAGCCCCGGGACAGGAGGAATACGCACAGATACGCAGTATTTT. This gives the protein CASSPGTGGIRTDTQYF.

Ten or more counts support this clonotype. This rearrangement joins TRBV6-2 or TRBV6-3 to TRBJ2-7, with TRBD1 identical over 7 bases. Trimming removed 8 bases from V and 3 bases from J; junction bases left unmatched: 7. Germline V gene sequence: CDR1 MNHEY, CDR2 SVGEGT. The CDR3 runs 13 residues. CDR3 nucleotides: TGTGCCAGCGGCCGGGACAGCCTCTACGAGCAGTACTTC. It specifies CASGRDSLYEQYF.

This chain connects TRBV18 to TRBJ1-5; TRBD1 agrees at 9 bases. The CDR3 has 14 residues. After removal of 2 bases from V and 9 bases from J, the junction contained 5 bases not matched to a gene. Germline loops: CDR1 KGHSH, CDR2 LQKENI. CDR3 amino acids: CASSPGTGLRPQHF. The CDR3 nucleotides read TGTGCCAGCTCACCAGGGACAGGGCTCCGGCCCCAGCATTTT.

This clonotype was seen repeatedly, ten times or more. This chain joins TRBV3-1 and TRBJ2-1; 9 nucleotides align to TRBD2. After removal of 1 base from V and 4 bases from J, the junction contained 5 bases not matched to a gene. Germline CDR1 and CDR2: LGHDT and YNNKEL (reference sequence). CDR3 length: 16 residues. CDR3 DNA sequence: TGTGCCAGCAGCCAAGCTAAGACTAGCGGATACAATGAGCAGTTCTTC. Protein product: CASSQAKTSGYNEQFF.

This clonotype has just one count. CDR3 region: CASSYETNTEAFF. In DNA, the CDR3 is TGTGCCAGCAGTTACGAAACGAACACTGAAGCTTTCTTT. J is TRBJ1-1 and V is TRBV6-5; D is undetermined. V lost 2 bases and J 1 base, leaving 5 bases between the germline ends. The CDR3 consists of 13 residues. Germline V gene lookup returns CDR1 MNHEY and CDR2 SVGAGI.

This clonotype has a handful of counts. The V gene is TRBV6-2 or TRBV6-3, the J gene TRBJ2-7; unclear D gene. Germline V gene sequence: CDR1 MNHEY, CDR2 SVGEGT. Trimming took 5 bases from V and 0 from J, leaving 17 bases between them. This CDR3 contains 16 residues. CDR3 sequence: CASSNPIILISYEQYF. The DNA for the CDR3 is TGTGCCAGCAGTAACCCCATCATCTTAATCTCCTACGAGCAGTACTTC.

This clonotype was detected ten times or more. The rearrangement uses TRBV29-1 and TRBJ2-1, with D possibly being TRBD2 (6 bases). Germline CDR1 SQVTM, CDR2 ANQGSEA. This CDR3 region has 13 residues. Trimming removed 4 bases at V and 5 bases at J, with 12 bases between. For the CDR3, the DNA is TGCAGCGTTGGGGCGGGACGGCACAATGAGCAGTTCTTC. This translates into CSVGAGRHNEQFF.

This clonotype was seen at least ten times. The V call is TRBV5-1, the J call TRBJ2-5; D remains ambiguous. V dropped 0 bases and J dropped 3 bases, with 9 bases sitting between them. CDR1 and CDR2 from the germline V gene are SGHRS and YFSETQ. This CDR3 is 14 amino acids long. CDR3 residues: CASSLVGSEETQYF. The DNA for the CDR3 is TGCGCCAGCAGCTTGGTAGGGTCGGAAGAGACCCAGTACTTC.

In its sample, this clonotype was seen many times. The V call is TRBV4-1, the J call TRBJ2-3, with 8 bases that match TRBD1. J gave up 10 bases and V 0 bases, and 12 bases lay outside the gene matches. Germline loops: CDR1 MGHRA, CDR2 YSYEKL. The CDR3 contains 16 residues. CDR3 region: CASSQDLGRGHRAQYF. The CDR3 DNA reads as TGCGCCAGCAGCCAAGACCTCGGCAGGGGGCACAGGGCGCAGTATTTT.